This entry lists 27 T cell receptor beta chains sequenced from one sample in a study of blood T cell repertoires in COVID-19. Sequenced by immunoSEQ multiplex PCR; TCRdb stores in-frame clones only, minus some. The sample contains some 290,000 clones, over 65% of which appear only once. What was sequenced was peripheral blood. Receptors originate from a man in his fifties or sixties who had recovered from COVID-19.

This rearrangement joins TRBV7-2 to TRBJ1-5; 10 bases map to TRBD1. The CDR3 runs to 16 residues. In germline, CDR1 is SGHTA, CDR2 FQGNSA. After removal of 4 bases from V and 9 bases from J, the junction contained 12 bases not matched to a gene. The CDR3 DNA reads as TGTGCCAGCAGCTCGCCTACGACAGGGGGCCTCGGGCCCCAGCATTTT. Translated: CASSSPTTGGLGPQHF.

The chain links TRBV6-5 to TRBJ2-2, with D possibly being TRBD1 (5 bases). The ends were cut back, 9 bases at V and 6 bases at J, with 11 bases in the middle. The CDR3 runs to 12 residues. CDR1 MNHEY and CDR2 SVGAGI come from the germline V gene. The CDR3 DNA is TGTGCCAGTAGACAGAGCCCCGGGGAGCTGTTTTTT. Protein product: CASRQSPGELFF.

This clone was recorded only once. J is TRBJ1-5 and V is TRBV10-3, with D unclear. Germline CDR1 reads ENHRY; CDR2 reads SYGVKD. This CDR3 region has 15 residues. The V end lost 6 bases, the J end lost 3 bases, and 15 bases lay between the germline ends. CDR3 sequence reads: CAISPTVAPNQPQHF. CDR3 DNA sequence: TGTGCCATCAGCCCCACAGTTGCCCCCAATCAGCCCCAGCATTTT.

The rearrangement joins TRBV4-2 to TRBJ2-1; no definite D call. The V and J ends lost 0 bases and 3 bases respectively, with 12 bases between them. Looked up from germline, CDR1 is LGHNA and CDR2 is YNFKEQ. CDR3 length: 16 amino acids. The CDR3 here is CASSQDRTGLYNEQFF. In DNA, the CDR3 is TGTGCCAGCAGCCAAGATCGAACTGGTCTCTACAATGAGCAGTTCTTC.

A few counts support this clone. CDR3 in amino acids: CASSLAGRVDTQYF. CDR3 nucleotides: TGCGCCAGCAGCTTGGCCGGCAGGGTTGATACGCAGTATTTT. The chain joins TRBV5-1 to TRBJ2-3, with D possibly matching TRBD1 (5 bases). Germline-derived CDR1 and CDR2 are SGHRS and YFSETQ. The CDR3 loop spans 14 amino acids. V lost 0 bases to trimming and J lost 6 bases, with 11 bases between them. The whole variable domain, filled in from reference TRBV5-1 and TRBJ2-3, reads KAGVTQTPRYLIKTRGQQVTLSCSPISGHRSVSWYQQTPGQGLQFLFEYFSETQRNKGNFPGRFSGRQFSNSRSEMNVSTLELGDSALYLCASSLAGRVDTQYFGPGTRLTVL.

V gene TRBV11-2 combines with J gene TRBJ1-2; D is possibly TRBD1 (6 bases). Trimming cost V 5 bases and J 2 bases, with 12 bases left between them. Germline-derived CDR1 and CDR2 are SGHAT and FQNNGV. This CDR3 spans 14 amino acids. CDR3 region: CASSRTEENYGYTF. The CDR3 bases are TGTGCCAGCAGCCGGACAGAAGAGAACTATGGCTACACCTTC.

Note on this clone: The junction differs from germline at one of its ends, possibly a read error. The chain employs TRBV12-3 or TRBV12-4 and TRBJ2-1; 8 nucleotides align to TRBD2. The CDR3 length is 12 residues. CDR3 DNA: TGTGCCAGCAGGGTCGGGGGGGCCGCGGAGGTCTTC. It yields the protein CASRVGGAAEVF.

The genes are TRBV6-1 and TRBJ2-5; 10 positions agree with TRBD1. J was trimmed by 4 bases and V by 5 bases; bases with no gene match: 4. The length of the CDR3 is 14 residues. Germline V lookup: CDR1 MNHNS, CDR2 SASEGT. CDR3 in DNA: TGTGCCAGCAGTTTTCGGACAGGGGGAGAGACCCAGTACTTC. The encoded protein is CASSFRTGGETQYF.

This clone was seen just once. The rearrangement links TRBV19 to TRBJ2-7, with TRBD1 matching 9 bases. CDR1 and CDR2 (germline): LNHDA, SQIVND (reference sequence). The CDR3 consists of 14 residues. V lost 6 bases and J lost 2; bases outside the gene matches: 5. The CDR3 spells CASRLTGGPYEQYF. CDR3 in DNA: TGTGCCAGTAGACTGACAGGGGGACCCTACGAGCAGTACTTC.

The genes are TRBV7-3 and TRBJ2-7, with 8 nucleotides matching TRBD2. The CDR3 is 15 amino acids. J lost 2 bases, V lost 2 bases, and 5 bases had no gene match. Germline V gene lookup returns CDR1 SGHTA and CDR2 FQGTGA. CDR3 DNA: TGTGCCAGCAGCTTAGGTCGGGGGGGACCCTACGAGCAGTACTTC. Protein sequence: CASSLGRGGPYEQYF.

This chain uses TRBV12-2 with TRBJ2-1; the DNA was not compared with TRBD1, the D call given in the table. TRBV12-2 is flagged as a pseudogene. The CDR3 has 16 residues. CDR3 bases: TGTGCAAGTCGCGAGGACAGGGGGCTAACCTACAATGAGCAGTTCTTC. It translates to CASREDRGLTYNEQFF.

The chain links TRBV19 to TRBJ1-1; D uncertain. The CDR3 spans 17 residues. V lost 7 bases, J lost 0 bases, and 21 bases lay in between. The germline CDR1 and CDR2 sequences are LNHDA and SQIVND (reference sequence). The CDR3 nucleotides are TGTGCCAGTACCCTACGGCGAGGGAGTGGGATGAACACTGAAGCTTTCTTT. This codes for CASTLRRGSGMNTEAFF.

V is TRBV12-3 or TRBV12-4 and J is TRBJ1-1; D is undetermined. This CDR3 has 13 residues. Trimming removed 4 bases at V and 5 bases at J, with 11 bases between. For the CDR3, the DNA is TGTGCCAGCAGTTCCACCACAAGAACTGAAGCTTTCTTT. As protein: CASSSTTRTEAFF.

This chain connects TRBV6-5 to TRBJ1-2, with D possibly matching TRBD1 (5 bases). CDR1 MNHEY and CDR2 SVGAGI come from the germline V gene. CDR3 length: 15 amino acids. The V end was cut by 5 bases, the J end by 1 base, with 14 bases between. CDR3: CASSPSTVINYGYTF. The DNA of the CDR3 is TGTGCCAGCAGTCCATCGACAGTCATTAACTATGGCTACACCTTC.

This clone was recorded only once. CDR3 loop: CASSEAGPHTGELFF. CDR3 nucleotides: TGTGCCAGCAGTGAAGCGGGGCCTCATACCGGGGAGCTGTTTTTT. V and J are TRBV2 and TRBJ2-2; a weak D match, TRBD1 (5 bases). The CDR3 sequence is 15 residues long. The germline gives CDR1 SNHLY, CDR2 FYNNEI. With 0 bases removed from V and 5 bases from J, the gap between germline ends came to 10 bases.

The J gene is TRBJ2-2, the V gene TRBV3-1 (or the pseudogene TRBV3-2), with a tentative D call TRBD1 (6 bases). CDR3 length: 17 amino acids. Trimming stripped 0 bases from V and 1 base from J, with 12 bases between. Germline V CDR1 and CDR2: LGHDT, YNNKEL (reference sequence). CDR3 sequence (DNA): TGTGCCAGCAGCCAAGAGTGGACAGTCCGGAACACCGGGGAGCTGTTTTTT. Translation gives CASSQEWTVRNTGELFF.

The chain is built from TRBV27 and TRBJ2-3; TRBD1 might be the D (5 bases). Deletions cut 6 bases from V and 3 bases from J, with 22 bases between. CDR3 length: 17 residues. Germline V lookup: CDR1 MNHEY, CDR2 SMNVEV (reference sequence). The CDR3 sequence is CASSKLRQSGITDTQYF. DNA for the CDR3: TGTGCCAGCAGCAAGCTTAGACAGAGTGGAATAACAGATACGCAGTATTTT.

The CDR3 nucleotides read TGTGCCAGCAGTCCTCTCGACAGGGTAAGCTACGAGCAGTACTTC. It is translated as CASSPLDRVSYEQYF. V is TRBV27 and J is TRBJ2-7; 7 nucleotides align to TRBD1. The CDR3 consists of 15 residues. The germline gives CDR1 MNHEY, CDR2 SMNVEV (reference sequence). J gave up 3 bases and V 5 bases, and 10 bases lay outside the gene matches.

This sequence joins TRBV12-3 or TRBV12-4 and TRBJ1-5; perhaps TRBD1 as D (6 bases). Trimming removed 1 base from V and 15 bases from J, with 13 bases in between. The CDR3 contains 12 residues. Here the CDR3 reads CASSLGLGQTHF. CDR3 DNA: TGTGCCAGCAGTTTAGGTCTCGGACAGACGCATTTT.

V gene TRBV25-1 combines with J gene TRBJ1-6, with 7 bases identical to TRBD1. Losses at the gene ends were 4 bases for V and 4 bases for J; bases not matched to a gene: 1. The CDR3 loop spans 14 amino acids. Germline V gene sequence: CDR1 MGHDK, CDR2 SYGVNS. The DNA for the CDR3 is TGTGCCAGCAGTGGGGACAGTTATAATTCACCCCTCCACTTT. Protein: CASSGDSYNSPLHF.

The V gene is TRBV19, the J gene TRBJ1-4; 9 nucleotides agree with TRBD1. The CDR3 extends over 14 amino acids. The germline V gene has CDR1 LNHDA and CDR2 SQIVND (reference sequence). V shed 4 bases and J 8 bases; nucleotides not matched to a gene: 5. CDR3 DNA: TGTGCCAGTAGTAGGGGACAGGGAAGGGAAAAACTGTTTTTT. Its protein product is CASSRGQGREKLFF. Full variable domain (rest looked up from reference TRBV19 and TRBJ1-4): DGGITQSPKYLFRKEGQNVTLSCEQNLNHDAMYWYRQDPGQGLRLIYYSQIVNDFQKGDIAEGYSVSREKKESFPLTVTSAQKNPTAFYLCASSRGQGREKLFFGSGTQLSVL.

This sequence joins TRBV29-1 and TRBJ2-2; D is perhaps TRBD1 (5 bases). Trimming took 0 bases from V and 4 from J, leaving 15 bases between them. CDR3 length: 16 amino acids. The germline V gene has CDR1 SQVTM and CDR2 ANQGSEA. The CDR3 protein is CSVEEAGKVGTGELFF. DNA for the CDR3: TGCAGCGTTGAAGAAGCAGGGAAAGTAGGCACCGGGGAGCTGTTTTTT.

The gene calls are TRBV6-5 and TRBJ2-7, with 9 bases lining up with TRBD2. This CDR3 is 14 amino acids long. Germline V gene sequence: CDR1 MNHEY, CDR2 SVGAGI. V trimming: 4 bases; J trimming: 3 bases; junction bases outside the gene matches: 4. The CDR3 region is CASSSLTSGYEQYF. The CDR3 DNA follows: TGTGCCAGCAGTTCCCTGACTAGCGGCTACGAGCAGTACTTC.

This chain joins TRBV30 and TRBJ1-2, with 7 bases that match TRBD1. V lost 2 bases and J lost 9; bases outside the gene matches: 9. CDR3 length equals 13 residues. Germline V gene lookup returns CDR1 GTSNPN and CDR2 SVGIG (reference sequence). The CDR3 sequence is CAWSPETGRSYTF. The CDR3 bases are TGTGCCTGGAGTCCAGAGACAGGGAGAAGCTACACCTTC.

V and J are TRBV10-3 and TRBJ1-2, with D possibly matching TRBD1 (5 bases). Germline CDR1 is ENHRY and CDR2 is SYGVKD. The CDR3 runs 17 residues. Trimming stripped 0 bases from V and 5 bases from J, with 19 bases between. The CDR3 DNA reads as TGTGCCATCAGTGAGTCGCCGACCGGGGGGTCGGGGTATGGCTACACCTTC. Amino acids: CAISESPTGGSGYGYTF.

The V gene is TRBV6-5, the J gene TRBJ2-5, with D possibly matching TRBD2 (6 bases). The germline CDR1 and CDR2 sequences are MNHEY and SVGAGI. Trimming took 8 bases from V and 4 from J, leaving 14 bases between them. The CDR3 runs to 13 residues. The DNA for the CDR3 is TGTGCCAGCGGGGGGTCGGAGGGAGAGACCCAGTACTTC. Amino acid sequence: CASGGSEGETQYF.

This chain connects TRBV18 to TRBJ1-1; 10 bases are a match to TRBD1. Germline V gene sequence: CDR1 KGHSH, CDR2 LQKENI. The J segment lost 5 bases and the V segment lost 3 bases, leaving 0 bases of the junction unmatched. The CDR3 covers 13 residues. CDR3: CASSPDRGTEAFF. As DNA, the CDR3 is TGTGCCAGCTCACCGGACAGGGGGACTGAAGCTTTCTTT. The full variable domain, in which reference TRBV18 and TRBJ1-1 provide the parts outside the CDR3, is NAGVMQNPRHLVRRRGQEARLRCSPMKGHSHVYWYRQLPEEGLKFMVYLQKENIIDESGMPKERFSAEFPKEGPSILRIQQVVRGDSAAYFCASSPDRGTEAFFGQGTRLTVV.